The T cell receptor (beta chain) described here comes from a study of blood T cell repertoires in COVID-19. The overall study: Specimens from acute and convalescent COVID-19 originated in the United States, Italy and Spain. From T cells, B-cell-depleted T cells, or PBMCs came the material, which was cDNA or gDNA.

The protocol was immunoSEQ multiplex PCR, while the TCRdb copy is restricted to in-frame clones and leaves out a portion. The table includes 200,000 to 300,000 clones, 84% detected once. The sample was peripheral blood. The source is a man in his forties who had recovered from COVID-19.

The CDR3 DNA follows: TGTGCCAGCAGATATGAGGGCCCCCACGAGCAGTACTTC. Protein: CASRYEGPHEQYF. The chain joins TRBV9 to TRBJ2-7; possibly TRBD2 for D (5 bases). In germline, CDR1 is SGDLS, CDR2 YYNGEE. The CDR3 is 13 residues long. The V end lost 5 bases, the J end lost 5 bases, and 14 bases lay between the germline ends. Complete variable domain (other parts from reference TRBV9 and TRBJ2-7): DSGVTQTPKHLITATGQRVTLRCSPRSGDLSVYWYQQSLDQGLQFLIQYYNGEERAKGNILERFSAQQFPDLHSELNLSSLELGDSALYFCASRYEGPHEQYFGPGTRLTVT.